Below are 8 T cell receptor beta chains sequenced from a single sample in a study of CD4+ T cells in melanoma. Sequenced by immunoSEQ multiplex PCR; TCRdb stores in-frame clones only, minus some. Seen here are some 47,000 clones, about 91% observed once, and the top ten hold about 12%. The sample consisted of peripheral blood. The receptors here all came from a human donor with melanoma.

The chain joins TRBV9 to TRBJ2-1; D is unresolved. The V and J ends lost 0 bases and 8 bases respectively, with 12 bases between them. This CDR3 has 14 amino acids. Germline V gene data show CDR1 as SGDLS and CDR2 as YYNGEE. CDR3 loop: CASSVGRPLDEQFF. The CDR3 bases are TGTGCCAGCAGCGTAGGTAGGCCCCTCGATGAGCAGTTCTTC. Filled out from reference TRBV9 and TRBJ2-1, the complete variable domain reads DSGVTQTPKHLITATGQRVTLRCSPRSGDLSVYWYQQSLDQGLQFLIQYYNGEERAKGNILERFSAQQFPDLHSELNLSSLELGDSALYFCASSVGRPLDEQFFGPGTRLTVL.

The V gene is TRBV7-2, the J gene TRBJ2-7; D is unclear. The CDR3 loop spans 13 amino acids. Germline-derived CDR1 and CDR2 are SGHTA and FQGNSA. V was pared by 3 bases and J by 4 bases, with 10 bases between. For the CDR3, the DNA is TGTGCCAGCAGCTTGCCAGCCTTATACGAGCAGTACTTC. As protein: CASSLPALYEQYF.

The gene calls are TRBV6-5 and TRBJ2-7, with 9 bases aligning to TRBD1. CDR1 is MNHEY and CDR2 is SVGAGI in the germline V gene. There are 16 residues in the CDR3. V trimming: 2 bases; J trimming: 4 bases; junction bases outside the gene matches: 9. The CDR3 loop is CASSYDWTGATYEQYF. The CDR3 nucleotides are TGTGCCAGCAGTTACGATTGGACAGGGGCCACGTACGAGCAGTACTTC.

CDR3 nucleotide sequence: TGTGCCACCAGCAGAGGGGGAGGGGTCCCAACTAATGAAAAACTGTTTTTT. Translated, it gives CATSRGGGVPTNEKLFF. The chain joins TRBV15 to TRBJ1-4, with D tentatively TRBD1 (5 bases). Looked up from germline, CDR1 is LNHNV and CDR2 is YYDKDF (reference sequence). Trimming took off 1 base at V and 0 bases at J, with 12 bases between the two ends. The CDR3 loop spans 17 amino acids. Variable domain in full (rest from reference TRBV15 and TRBJ1-4): DAMVIQNPRYQVTQFGKPVTLSCSQTLNHNVMYWYQQKSSQAPKLLFHYYDKDFNNEADTPDNFQSRRPNTSFCFLDIRSPGLGDTAMYLCATSRGGGVPTNEKLFFGSGTQLSVL.

This chain joins TRBV7-9 and TRBJ1-1; 11 positions agree with TRBD1. CDR3 size: 16 residues. V trimming: 5 bases; J trimming: 1 base; junction bases outside the gene matches: 6. Germline V gene data show CDR1 as SEHNR and CDR2 as FQNEAQ (reference sequence). The CDR3, as DNA: TGTGCCAGCAGCCCTTCCGGGACAGGGGGGAACACTGAAGCTTTCTTT. As protein: CASSPSGTGGNTEAFF.

This clone was found once. This chain uses TRBV6-5 with TRBJ2-5; unclear D gene. Trimming left V 0 bases short and J 1 base short, with 6 bases between. CDR3 size: 14 residues. Germline CDR1 reads MNHEY; CDR2 reads SVGAGI. CDR3 residues: CASSYSRLQETQYF. The CDR3 bases are TGTGCCAGCAGTTACTCGAGACTCCAAGAGACCCAGTACTTC.

This clone appeared a single time. V and J are TRBV7-6 and TRBJ2-7; 11 nucleotides match TRBD1. Trimming removed 5 bases from V and 5 bases from J; junction bases left unmatched: 5. Germline values: CDR1 SGHVS, CDR2 FNYEAQ. The length of the CDR3 is 14 residues. This chain's CDR3 is CASSPDRGRHEQYF. The CDR3 DNA follows: TGTGCCAGCAGCCCGGACAGGGGGCGCCACGAGCAGTACTTC.

The chain couples TRBV4-3 to TRBJ1-3, with D unresolved. This CDR3 is built from 16 residues. Germline CDR1 LGHNA, CDR2 YSLEER. The V end lost 0 bases, the J end lost 2 bases, and 11 bases lay between the germline ends. The CDR3 region is CASSQDRSSPGNTIYF. The DNA of the CDR3 is TGCGCCAGCAGCCAAGATCGATCCTCGCCTGGAAACACCATATATTTT.